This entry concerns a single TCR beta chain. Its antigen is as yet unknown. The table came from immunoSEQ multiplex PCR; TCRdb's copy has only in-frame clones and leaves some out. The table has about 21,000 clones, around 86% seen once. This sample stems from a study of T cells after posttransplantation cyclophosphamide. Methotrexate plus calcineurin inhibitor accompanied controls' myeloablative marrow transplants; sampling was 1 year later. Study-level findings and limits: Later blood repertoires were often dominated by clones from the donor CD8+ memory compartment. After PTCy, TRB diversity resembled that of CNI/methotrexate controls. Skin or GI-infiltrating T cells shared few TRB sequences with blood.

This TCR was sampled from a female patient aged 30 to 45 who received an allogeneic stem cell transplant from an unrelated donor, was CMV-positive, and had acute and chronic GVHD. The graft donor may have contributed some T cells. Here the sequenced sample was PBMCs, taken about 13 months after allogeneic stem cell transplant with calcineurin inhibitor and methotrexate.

CDR3 residues: CASSDRGLGNQPQHF. Written as DNA, the CDR3 is TGTGCCAGCAGTGATCGCGGGTTAGGGAATCAGCCCCAGCATTTT. The genes are TRBV2 and TRBJ1-5; no firm D call. V lost 3 bases, J lost 4 bases, and 13 bases lay in between. Germline V lookup: CDR1 SNHLY, CDR2 FYNNEI. The CDR3 loop spans 15 amino acids.